What follows describes a single T cell receptor beta chain. Its antigen is currently unknown. The authors ran a second PCR of 7 to 11 cycles using a sample-barcoded 5' primer and a J-beta primer mix. Sequencing yielded, for each sample, at least 3 million paired-end reads carrying CDR3. TCRdb processed the 5' RACE reads anew with MiXCR; each CDR3 protein has one entry. The sample lists roughly 720,000 distinct CDR3 sequences, 40% to 65% occurring once. The donors, healthy Caucasians from Russia, were aged about 6 to 90. This specimen belongs to a study of blood T cells in healthy people across ages. Notes on the study in general: TCR beta diversity, measured per million T cells, fell in a roughly linear way with age.

The germline V and J ends were trimmed by 3 bases and 0 bases, with 20 bases remaining between them. The CDR3 is 18 residues long. Germline V CDR1 and CDR2: ENHRY, SYGVKD. Sequencing input: blood. This receptor was taken from a man older than 75 in good health. The chain combines TRBV10-3 with TRBJ1-2, with D perhaps matching TRBD1 (6 bases). CDR3 amino acids: CAISDPGAATPSNYGYTF. CDR3 nucleotides: TGTGCCATCAGTGATCCGGGGGCAGCCACCCCGTCTAACTATGGCTACACCTTC.